These 14 T cell receptor beta chains were all obtained from the same sample, sequenced in a study of vaccination and CD4 T cells after COVID-19. Described treatment: approximately 10-day PBMC culture with coronavirus spike peptide pools or control peptides (ViraFEST assay). Antigens for these TCRs are unknown. The Oncomine TCR Beta short-read assay was applied to DNA of cultured CD4+ T cells. TCRdb called the PCR reads again in MiXCR, with one record for every CDR3 protein. The table lists roughly 20,000 distinct CDR3 sequences, roughly 54% of them singletons, with roughly 9.4% in the top ten. The sequenced sample consisted of CD4+ T cells from blood, cultured in vitro. The source of these receptors is a human donor who had recovered from COVID-19.

This chain joins TRBV20-1 and TRBJ1-2; 7 bases map to TRBD1. The CDR3 is made up of 12 amino acids. Germline CDR1 DFQATT, CDR2 SNEGSKA (reference sequence). The V and J ends lost 5 bases and 7 bases, in that order; junction bases with no gene match: 7. For the CDR3, the DNA is TGCAGTGCTGAGGTCAGGGGGGGTGGCTACACCTTC. Translation gives CSAEVRGGGYTF.

This clonotype was seen more than once but under ten times. The V call is TRBV28, the J call TRBJ1-2; D possibly corresponds to TRBD1 (6 bases). The CDR3 is 15 residues long. Between the trimmed V and J ends, which lost 6 bases and 8 bases, there was a span of 22 bases. CDR1 and CDR2 from the germline V gene are MDHEN and SYDVKM. The CDR3 nucleotides are TGTGCCAGCAGCCCCCCCGAACTAACAGGGATCGGCTACACCTTC. It translates to CASSPPELTGIGYTF.

V gene TRBV6-1 combines with J gene TRBJ1-3, with a tentative D call TRBD1 (5 bases). Per the germline V gene, CDR1 is MNHNS and CDR2 is SASEGT. The CDR3 is made up of 15 amino acids. V gave up 6 bases and J gave up 3 bases, with 15 bases separating them. The CDR3 DNA follows: TGTGCCAGCAGGCTAGGGGCCTCCGGTGGAAACACCATATATTTT. Protein: CASRLGASGGNTIYF.

This clonotype was counted only a few times. The chain couples TRBV6-2 or TRBV6-3 to TRBJ2-7; 11 nucleotides line up with TRBD1. Unmatched junction bases numbered 6, after V lost 10 bases and J lost 4 bases. This CDR3 spans 13 amino acids. The germline CDR1 and CDR2 sequences are MNHEY and SVGEGT. CDR3 DNA sequence: TGTGCCACCGCGGACAGGGGGCTTTACGAGCAGTACTTC. It translates to CATADRGLYEQYF.

This clonotype has just a few counts. The J gene is TRBJ2-2, the V gene TRBV7-2; D not certain. CDR1 is SGHTA and CDR2 is FQGNSA in the germline V gene. The CDR3 is 12 amino acids. V lost 3 bases and J lost 6, with 5 bases in between. The DNA for the CDR3 is TGTGCCAGCAGCTTTTTAGCCGGGGAGCTGTTTTTT. It yields the protein CASSFLAGELFF.

The chain recombines TRBV6-1 with TRBJ1-1; no clear D. The CDR3 runs 12 residues. Deletions cut 8 bases from V and 4 bases from J, with 11 bases between. Per germline, CDR1 MNHNS and CDR2 SASEGT. CDR3 nucleotide sequence: TGTGCCAGCGGAAGCGGTAGCACTGAAGCTTTCTTT. Amino acid sequence: CASGSGSTEAFF.

CDR3 sequence (DNA): TGTGCCACCAGCAGGGGTGAAGGGGACACTGAAGCTTTCTTT. This codes for CATSRGEGDTEAFF. The chain has TRBV15 and TRBJ1-1; D possibly corresponds to TRBD1 (5 bases). CDR1 and CDR2 from the germline V gene are LNHNV and YYDKDF (reference sequence). This CDR3 comprises 14 residues. Deletions cut 3 bases from V and 3 bases from J, with 11 bases between. The full variable domain, in which reference TRBV15 and TRBJ1-1 provide the parts outside the CDR3, is DAMVIQNPRYQVTQFGKPVTLSCSQTLNHNVMYWYQQKSSQAPKLLFHYYDKDFNNEADTPDNFQSRRPNTSFCFLDIRSPGLGDTAMYLCATSRGEGDTEAFFGQGTRLTVV.

This clonotype was seen a few times. The rearrangement uses TRBV7-2 and TRBJ2-5, with TRBD2 identical over 7 bases. From germline, CDR1 is SGHTA and CDR2 FQGNSA. The CDR3 is 13 residues long. The V segment lost 8 bases and the J segment 4 bases; nucleotides outside the gene matches: 7. The CDR3: CASSTGGVETQYF. In nucleotides, the CDR3 is TGTGCCAGCTCCACGGGGGGAGTAGAGACCCAGTACTTC.

CDR3 sequence reads: CASRPQGVSYEQYF. CDR3 coding DNA: TGTGCCAGCAGGCCACAGGGAGTCTCCTACGAGCAGTACTTC. The V call is TRBV28, the J call TRBJ2-7; D might be TRBD1 (6 bases). The CDR3 is made up of 14 amino acids. CDR1 is MDHEN, CDR2 SYDVKM, per germline. V was clipped by 6 bases and J by 0 bases, with 12 bases between them. The full variable domain, its missing parts supplied by reference TRBV28 and TRBJ2-7, is DVKVTQSSRYLVKRTGEKVFLECVQDMDHENMFWYRQDPGLGLRLIYFSYDVKMKEKGDIPEGYSVSREKKERFSLILESASTNQTSMYLCASRPQGVSYEQYFGPGTRLTVT.

A few counts support this clonotype. This chain connects TRBV19 to TRBJ1-2; 10 nucleotides agree with TRBD1. This CDR3 is 16 amino acids long. With 7 bases clipped from V and 5 bases from J, the junction kept 13 bases outside the gene matches. Germline V gene sequence: CDR1 LNHDA, CDR2 SQIVND (reference sequence). CDR3 sequence reads: CASTPLRQGAPYGYTF. The CDR3 region has the DNA TGTGCCAGTACCCCACTTCGACAGGGGGCCCCGTATGGCTACACCTTC.

V and J are TRBV20-1 and TRBJ2-2; TRBD2 matches at 8 bases. This CDR3 has 15 residues. Trimming cost V 2 bases and J 7 bases; bases outside gene matches: 9. Germline V gene sequence: CDR1 DFQATT, CDR2 SNEGSKA (reference sequence). The CDR3 bases are TGCAGTGCTAGAAGAGCGGGAGAATGGAGCGGGGAGCTGTTTTTT. Encoded protein: CSARRAGEWSGELFF.

This chain joins TRBV19 and TRBJ1-2; D perhaps matches TRBD1 (5 bases). The germline V gene encodes CDR1 LNHDA and CDR2 SQIVND (reference sequence). Trimming took 7 bases from V and 5 from J, leaving 11 bases between them. The CDR3 covers 12 residues. The chain's CDR3 is CASTGGAYGYTF. The CDR3 bases are TGTGCCAGTACAGGAGGGGCTTATGGCTACACCTTC.

V gene TRBV7-9 combines with J gene TRBJ1-1; D is perhaps TRBD1 (5 bases). V dropped 5 bases and J dropped 5 bases, with 18 bases sitting between them. The CDR3 totals 15 residues. Germline V gene lookup returns CDR1 SEHNR and CDR2 FQNEAQ (reference sequence). In nucleotides, the CDR3 is TGTGCCAGCAGCCCCCCGGGACCCAGAGGGACTGAAGCTTTCTTT. This translates into CASSPPGPRGTEAFF.

This clonotype was recorded a few times. The V gene is TRBV30, the J gene TRBJ1-5; no clear D gene. The germline gives CDR1 GTSNPN, CDR2 SVGIG (reference sequence). V shed 2 bases and J shed 2 bases, with 7 bases lying between them. CDR3 size: 13 residues. The CDR3 loop reads CAWSIRGNQPQHF. DNA for the CDR3: TGTGCCTGGAGTATTAGGGGCAATCAGCCCCAGCATTTT.